The 20 T cell receptor beta chains below come from one sample, sequenced in a study of blood T cell repertoires in COVID-19 (dated by TCRdb to about 2020). The library relied on the immunoSEQ multiplex PCR assay. The source is immuneACCESS, and TCRdb retained only in-frame sequences with V and J called. Part of the clones is not carried over; for the studies checked, unresolved V genes explain less than half of this, and the remainder is unexplained. Across this sample there are around 300,000 clones, with around 89% seen only once. The top ten clonotypes cover under 4.5% of the sample. The sequencing sample was made of peripheral blood. These receptors all stem from a woman aged 45-59 years with active or convalescent COVID-19.

The gene calls are TRBV9 and TRBJ1-1, with D unresolved. Germline CDR1 and CDR2: SGDLS and YYNGEE. Trimming pared 0 bases from V and 2 bases from J, leaving 11 bases between. This CDR3 is 15 amino acids long. The CDR3 bases are TGTGCCAGCAGCGTAGATGGGCCTCCAAACACTGAAGCTTTCTTT. Amino acids: CASSVDGPPNTEAFF.

This clone appeared once. This chain connects TRBV7-2 to TRBJ1-5; D not resolved. CDR3 length: 12 amino acids. V dropped 5 bases and J dropped 6 bases, with 8 bases sitting between them. CDR1 and CDR2 from the germline V gene are SGHTA and FQGNSA. The CDR3 here is CASSPISQPQHF. CDR3 in DNA: TGTGCCAGCAGCCCTATTAGTCAGCCCCAGCATTTT.

The J gene is TRBJ2-7, the V gene TRBV11-2; TRBD1 matches 12 bases. Germline V gene sequence: CDR1 SGHAT, CDR2 FQNNGV. This CDR3 has 18 residues. V lost 4 bases, J lost 5 bases, and 15 bases stayed unmatched. CDR3 DNA: TGTGCCAGCAGCTCTAATCCGAAATGGGACAGGGGGCTGGACGAGCAGTACTTC. Its translation: CASSSNPKWDRGLDEQYF. The full variable domain, its missing parts supplied by reference TRBV11-2 and TRBJ2-7, is EAGVAQSPRYKIIEKRQSVAFWCNPISGHATLYWYQQILGQGPKLLIQFQNNGVVDDSQLPKDRFSAERLKGVDSTLKIQPAKLEDSAVYLCASSSNPKWDRGLDEQYFGPGTRLTVT.

CDR3 region: CASSSARSTDTQYF. DNA for the CDR3: TGTGCCAGTAGTTCCGCTAGGAGCACAGATACGCAGTATTTT. This rearrangement joins TRBV19 to TRBJ2-3; no clear D. CDR1 LNHDA and CDR2 SQIVND come from the germline V gene (reference sequence). The CDR3 totals 14 residues. V lost 5 bases and J lost 0, with 9 bases in between. Filled out from reference TRBV19 and TRBJ2-3, the complete variable domain reads DGGITQSPKYLFRKEGQNVTLSCEQNLNHDAMYWYRQDPGQGLRLIYYSQIVNDFQKGDIAEGYSVSREKKESFPLTVTSAQKNPTAFYLCASSSARSTDTQYFGPGTRLTVL.

This clone was seen only once. The gene calls are TRBV11-1 and TRBJ1-1; D ambiguous. The germline V and J ends were trimmed by 5 bases and 7 bases, with 8 bases remaining between them. The germline gives CDR1 SGHAT, CDR2 FQDESV (reference sequence). CDR3 length: 11 amino acids. The DNA of the CDR3 is TGTGCCAGCAGCCCGCTTAGTGAAGCTTTCTTT. It encodes CASSPLSEAFF.

The rearrangement joins TRBV4-2 to TRBJ1-2; 9 bases map to TRBD1. V shed 5 bases, J shed 5 bases, and the junction held 12 bases outside the gene matches. CDR1 and CDR2 (germline): LGHNA, YNFKEQ. The CDR3 loop spans 16 amino acids. CDR3 coding DNA: TGTGCCAGCAGCTCGACTTCCGGGACAGGGATTTATGGCTACACCTTC. It is translated as CASSSTSGTGIYGYTF.

This rearrangement joins TRBV6-2 or TRBV6-3 to TRBJ2-2, with 8 bases that match TRBD1. Per germline, CDR1 MNHEY and CDR2 SVGEGT. Trimming cost V 4 bases and J 7 bases; bases outside gene matches: 5. This CDR3 region has 14 residues. The CDR3 here is CASSLRQGYGELFF. The CDR3, as DNA: TGTGCCAGCAGTTTAAGACAGGGGTACGGGGAGCTGTTTTTT.

This clone was detected only once. The chain is built from TRBV9 and TRBJ2-2; D perhaps matches TRBD1 (5 bases). The CDR3 totals 14 residues. Per the germline V gene, CDR1 is SGDLS and CDR2 is YYNGEE. Trimming removed 2 bases from V and 4 bases from J, with 9 bases in between. This CDR3 reads CASSVGLGTGELFF. The CDR3 DNA reads as TGTGCCAGCAGCGTGGGGCTGGGCACCGGGGAGCTGTTTTTT.

The chain links TRBV5-1 to TRBJ2-5; perhaps TRBD1 as D (6 bases). This CDR3 has 15 amino acids. Germline V CDR1 and CDR2: SGHRS, YFSETQ. V lost 0 bases, J lost 4 bases, and 13 bases lay in between. The CDR3 DNA reads TGCGCCAGCAGCTTGGGGGACACCAGTGGAGAGACCCAGTACTTC. Its protein product is CASSLGDTSGETQYF.

This chain connects TRBV4-1 to TRBJ1-1; a weak D match, TRBD1 (5 bases). V was trimmed by 1 base and J by 1 base, leaving 22 bases between them. Germline V gene lookup returns CDR1 MGHRA and CDR2 YSYEKL. The CDR3 covers 19 residues. The chain's CDR3 is CASSQARQLQSTENTEAFF. CDR3 nucleotide sequence: TGCGCCAGCAGCCAAGCCCGGCAACTTCAATCGACAGAGAACACTGAAGCTTTCTTT.

The CDR3 loop reads CASSLARKYGYTF. CDR3 nucleotides: TGTGCCAGCAGCTTAGCCAGGAAATATGGCTACACCTTC. The chain has TRBV7-2 and TRBJ1-2, with D unresolved. V gave up 0 bases and J gave up 5 bases, with 7 bases separating them. The germline V gene has CDR1 SGHTA and CDR2 FQGNSA. The CDR3 is 13 residues long.

The chain has TRBV27 and TRBJ2-2, with 11 bases aligning to TRBD2. After removal of 5 bases from V and 4 bases from J, the junction contained 9 bases not matched to a gene. Germline assignment: CDR1 MNHEY and CDR2 SMNVEV (reference sequence). This CDR3 is 17 amino acids long. The CDR3 is CASSNIAGGASTGELFF. For the CDR3, the DNA is TGTGCCAGCAGTAATATAGCGGGGGGGGCTTCCACCGGGGAGCTGTTTTTT.

The V and J genes are TRBV14 and TRBJ1-1; D is uncertain. CDR3 size: 18 residues. Per the germline V gene, CDR1 is SGHDN and CDR2 is FVKESK. V gave up 3 bases and J gave up 0 bases, with 20 bases separating them. CDR3 coding DNA: TGTGCCAGCAGCCACGAGAAGGAAGCGGGGAGAATGAACACTGAAGCTTTCTTT. Residues: CASSHEKEAGRMNTEAFF.

The DNA for the CDR3 is TGTGCCTGGAGTGTAGACCGGACTAGCGGGGGGTCTGAGACCCAGTACTTC. It encodes CAWSVDRTSGGSETQYF. This rearrangement joins TRBV30 to TRBJ2-5, with TRBD2 identical over 14 bases. J lost 5 bases, V lost 0 bases, and 8 bases had no gene match. This CDR3 spans 17 amino acids. Germline-derived CDR1 and CDR2 are GTSNPN and SVGIG (reference sequence).

The chain combines TRBV28 with TRBJ1-2, with TRBD1 identical over 8 bases. The CDR3 is 16 residues long. Germline assignment: CDR1 MDHEN and CDR2 SYDVKM. V lost 2 bases to trimming and J lost 0 bases; unmatched junction nucleotides: 5. CDR3 in DNA: TGTGCCAGCAGTTTAGGGCAGGGGGCCGCTAACTATGGCTACACCTTC. Encoded protein: CASSLGQGAANYGYTF.

This clone appeared a few times. The chain carries TRBV5-4 and TRBJ1-2; TRBD1 matches 7 bases. CDR1 and CDR2 (germline): SGHNT, YYREEE (reference sequence). V lost 6 bases and J lost 4; bases outside the gene matches: 9. The CDR3 has 14 amino acids. CDR3 amino acids: CASNRGGGPYGYTF. In nucleotides, the CDR3 is TGTGCCAGCAACCGAGGAGGGGGCCCCTATGGCTACACCTTC.

CDR3 residues: CASSYGSGVDTEAFF. Written as DNA, the CDR3 is TGTGCCAGCAGTTACGGTTCAGGGGTGGACACTGAAGCTTTCTTT. The V gene is TRBV6-5, the J gene TRBJ1-1; a possible D gene is TRBD1 (6 bases). V lost 2 bases to trimming and J lost 3 bases, with 13 bases between them. Germline-derived CDR1 and CDR2 are MNHEY and SVGAGI. The CDR3 covers 15 residues.

CDR3 sequence reads: CASSLRTGLTGELFF. Written as DNA, the CDR3 is TGTGCCAGCAGCCTCAGGACAGGACTCACCGGGGAGCTGTTTTTT. The rearrangement joins TRBV7-9 to TRBJ2-2; 7 nucleotides line up with TRBD1. Germline trimming cut 5 bases from V and 4 bases from J; bases unmatched to any gene: 7. There are 15 residues in the CDR3. Germline CDR1 is SEHNR and CDR2 is FQNEAQ (reference sequence). Full variable domain (outside the CDR3, taken from reference TRBV7-9 and TRBJ2-2): DTGVSQNPRHKITKRGQNVTFRCDPISEHNRLYWYRQTLGQGPEFLTYFQNEAQLEKSRLLSDRFSAERPKGSFSTLEIQRTEQGDSAMYLCASSLRTGLTGELFFGEGSRLTVL.

V usage is TRBV9 and J usage is TRBJ1-3; D is uncertain. Trimming cost V 0 bases and J 8 bases, with 12 bases left between them. Germline-derived CDR1 and CDR2 are SGDLS and YYNGEE. This CDR3 region has 14 residues. DNA for the CDR3: TGTGCCAGCAGCGTAGTCCCCCTCGAGGACACCATATATTTT. Amino acids: CASSVVPLEDTIYF.

The chain is built from TRBV3-1 (or the pseudogene TRBV3-2) and TRBJ1-2, with 11 bases fitting TRBD1. Germline CDR1 and CDR2: LGHDT and YNNKEL (reference sequence). V shed 0 bases and J 8 bases; nucleotides not matched to a gene: 5. The length of the CDR3 is 15 residues. CDR3: CASSQDVGQGAGYTF. DNA for the CDR3: TGTGCCAGCAGCCAAGATGTCGGACAGGGGGCAGGCTACACCTTC.